Given below is one T cell receptor (beta chain) in context. This clonotype has at least ten counts. Its antigen is unknown. Base qualities are missing; no much larger clone stands one base away. In the ophthalmopathy patients, disease was moderately to severely active, with a Clinical Activity Score of 3 or more, a NOSPECS grade of 4 or more, and a duration of less than 3 months. Patients with uncontrolled infections, other autoimmune diseases, pregnancy or lactation were excluded. Clinical symptoms, serum thyroxine and TRAb, thyroid ultrasound, and orbital computed tomography formed the basis for the diagnoses. Ficoll-Paque density gradient centrifugation was used to isolate PBMCs from around 10 ml of fresh peripheral blood. Total RNA was extracted with Trizol reagent, and quality was checked on an Agilent 2100 Bioanalyzer. This specimen comes from a study of T cells in Graves' hyperthyroidism and ophthalmopathy (dated by TCRdb to 2018 to 2020). General notes on the study: Peripheral blood was sampled at the time of initial diagnosis, prior to any treatment. A discovery cohort of about a hundred patients, 43 with Graves' ophthalmopathy and 55 to 65 with stable Graves' hyperthyroidism, was used to find distinguishing TCR V-J signatures. Prospective prediction of ophthalmopathy was tested in an independent validation cohort consisting of under 20 hyperthyroidism patients and some 16 patients who later progressed to ophthalmopathy. For training and testing, the 100 or so patients in the discovery cohort were randomly divided in a 7:3 ratio. In roughly six Graves' hyperthyroidism patients, the study also compared T-cell repertoires from thyroid tissue with T-cell repertoires from blood. After sampling, hyperthyroidism patients received methimazole starting at 30 mg daily, and ophthalmopathy patients received high-dose intravenous methylprednisolone. According to the paper, TCR Vbeta CDR3 sequencing was carried out on about 140 peripheral blood samples, which came from more than 40 ophthalmopathy, approximately 72 hyperthyroidism and about 17 progressor patients.

What the work shows at the level of the full study, not this receptor alone: No statistical method was used to fix the sample size in advance, and group allocation was not hidden from the investigators. Ophthalmopathy was separated from stable hyperthyroidism by a 13 V-J signature model, with around 90% sensitivity and approximately 81% specificity obtained in cross-validation and 80%/75% obtained in testing. Blood samples also contained most of the expanded thyroid clonotypes (frequency above 0.001), which suggests that blood repertoires may reflect thyroid immune responses. In validation, the model predicted progression to ophthalmopathy with 55% to 71% sensitivity and less than 75% specificity, a median of 6.5 months before onset.

Measured from the cysteine to the phenylalanine, the CDR3 is 13 residues long. The read is trimmed to its CDR3 DNA, 39 bases read in frame from base 1. V was cut back by 1 base and J by 0 bases, leaving a gap of 4 bases between them. Looking up the germline V gene (reference sequence) yields CDR1 DFQATT and CDR2 SNEGSKA. Amplification of TCR beta CDR3 regions was carried out from RNA transcripts. For the first round of RT-PCR on the TCR CDR3, the HTBI primer set was used together with the Qiagen OneStep RT-PCR kit. The libraries were constructed in a second round of multiplex PCR and then size-selected and purified. Libraries were sequenced paired-end with 100 bp reads on an Illumina HiSeq2000. The original methods were these. SOAPnuke was used to process the raw data, removing reads that contained adapters or uncalled bases, had a mean Phred below 15, or lacked an exact match to the constant primer or identifier. COPE v1.2.5 was used to merge high-quality paired reads, and clonotypes were defined as unique nucleotide sequences. MiTCR v1.1 was used to align clonotypes to the IMGT TRBV, TRBD and TRBJ reference segments. Only V-J combinations with frequency above 0.0001, covering 99% to 99.2% of repertoires, were analysed. The TCS score was defined as F50 (clonal expansion) divided by E x V (chaos), with BLOSUM62-based TCRdist calculated between CDR3 peptides within each V-J. Welch's t-statistics and random forest reduced approximately 520 V-J features to around 14, which were used in a naive Bayes classifier (R e1071). TCRdb ran its own pipeline on the public reads, namely fastp trimming at Q25 and MiXCR clone calling, and kept in-frame beta chains. For every CDR3 protein sequence, its rows merge into one entry that carries the most common genes and DNA. TCRdb, not the authors, supplied the V and J calls. The sample contains approximately 690,000 distinct CDR3 sequences, 13% to 15% of them found a single time. Around 13% of the sample lies in the top ten.

The sequenced sample was blood. The chain is assembled from TRBV20-1 and TRBJ2-4, with no D gene named confidently. The sequence was collected from a woman aged 50 to 65 with Graves' ophthalmopathy. The CDR3 loop reads CSARVLAKNIQYF. The DNA sequence follows: TGCAGTGCTAGAGTCTTAGCCAAAAACATTCAGTACTTC.